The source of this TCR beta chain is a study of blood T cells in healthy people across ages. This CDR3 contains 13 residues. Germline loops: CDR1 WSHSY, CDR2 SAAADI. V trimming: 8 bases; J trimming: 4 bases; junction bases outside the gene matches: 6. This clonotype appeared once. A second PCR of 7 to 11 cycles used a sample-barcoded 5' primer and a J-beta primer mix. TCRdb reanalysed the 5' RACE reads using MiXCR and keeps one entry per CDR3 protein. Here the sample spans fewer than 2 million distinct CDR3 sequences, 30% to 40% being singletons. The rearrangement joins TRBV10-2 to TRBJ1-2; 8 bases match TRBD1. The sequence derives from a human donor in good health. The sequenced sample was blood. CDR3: CASSTGDGYGYTF. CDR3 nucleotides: TGCGCCAGCTCGACAGGGGATGGCTATGGCTACACCTTC.